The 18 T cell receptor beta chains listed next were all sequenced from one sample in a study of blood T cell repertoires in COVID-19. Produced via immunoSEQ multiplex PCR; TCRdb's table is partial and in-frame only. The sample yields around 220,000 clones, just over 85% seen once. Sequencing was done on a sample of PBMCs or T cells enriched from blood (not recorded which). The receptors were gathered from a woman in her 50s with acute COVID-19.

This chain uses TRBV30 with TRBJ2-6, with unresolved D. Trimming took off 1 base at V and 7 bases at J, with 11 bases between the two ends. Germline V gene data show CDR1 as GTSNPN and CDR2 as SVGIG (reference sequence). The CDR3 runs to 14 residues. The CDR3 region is CAWSAPSSANVLTF. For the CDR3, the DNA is TGTGCCTGGAGTGCTCCGTCCTCCGCCAACGTCCTGACTTTC.

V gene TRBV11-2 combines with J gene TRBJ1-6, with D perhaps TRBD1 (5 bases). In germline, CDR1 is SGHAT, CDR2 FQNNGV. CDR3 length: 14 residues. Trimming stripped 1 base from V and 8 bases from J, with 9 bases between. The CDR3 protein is CASSLVARDSPLHF. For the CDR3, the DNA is TGTGCCAGCAGCTTAGTCGCCAGGGATTCACCCCTCCACTTT. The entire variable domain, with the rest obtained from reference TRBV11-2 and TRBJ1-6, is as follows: EAGVAQSPRYKIIEKRQSVAFWCNPISGHATLYWYQQILGQGPKLLIQFQNNGVVDDSQLPKDRFSAERLKGVDSTLKIQPAKLEDSAVYLCASSLVARDSPLHFGNGTRLTVT.

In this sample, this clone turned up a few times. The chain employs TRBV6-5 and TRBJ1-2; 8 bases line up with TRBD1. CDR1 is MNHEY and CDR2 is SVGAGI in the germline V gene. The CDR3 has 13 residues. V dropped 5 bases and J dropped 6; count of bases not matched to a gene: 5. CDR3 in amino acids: CASSPPTGDGYTF. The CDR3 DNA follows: TGTGCCAGCAGTCCGCCGACAGGGGATGGCTACACCTTC.

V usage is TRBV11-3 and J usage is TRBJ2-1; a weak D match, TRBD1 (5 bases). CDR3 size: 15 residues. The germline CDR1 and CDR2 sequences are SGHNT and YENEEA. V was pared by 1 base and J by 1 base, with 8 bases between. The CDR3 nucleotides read TGTGCCAGCAGCTTAGGGCAGGGATCCTACAATGAGCAGTTCTTC. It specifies CASSLGQGSYNEQFF.

The CDR3 is CASSTGGSNQPQHF. In DNA form, the CDR3 reads TGTGCCAGCAGCACAGGGGGTAGCAATCAGCCCCAGCATTTT. This chain connects TRBV3-1 (or the pseudogene TRBV3-2) to TRBJ1-5; 8 bases agree with TRBD1. V lost 5 bases, J lost 0 bases, and 0 bases stayed unmatched. Germline V gene sequence: CDR1 LGHDT, CDR2 YNNKEL (reference sequence). The CDR3 spans 14 residues.

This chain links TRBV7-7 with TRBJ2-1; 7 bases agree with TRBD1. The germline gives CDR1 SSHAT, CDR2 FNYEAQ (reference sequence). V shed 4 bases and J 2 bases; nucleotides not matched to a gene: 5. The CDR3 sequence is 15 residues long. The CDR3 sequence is CASSSKGAPYNEQFF. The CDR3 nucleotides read TGTGCCAGCAGCTCAAAGGGGGCACCCTACAATGAGCAGTTCTTC.

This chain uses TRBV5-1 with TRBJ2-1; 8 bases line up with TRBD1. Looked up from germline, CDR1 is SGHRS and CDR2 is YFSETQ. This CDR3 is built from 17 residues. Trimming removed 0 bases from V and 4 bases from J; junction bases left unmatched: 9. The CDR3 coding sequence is TGCGCCAGCAGCTTGGCCAGGGGGCAGGGGGTATACAATGAGCAGTTCTTC. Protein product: CASSLARGQGVYNEQFF. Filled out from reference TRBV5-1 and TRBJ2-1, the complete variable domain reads KAGVTQTPRYLIKTRGQQVTLSCSPISGHRSVSWYQQTPGQGLQFLFEYFSETQRNKGNFPGRFSGRQFSNSRSEMNVSTLELGDSALYLCASSLARGQGVYNEQFFGPGTRLTVL.

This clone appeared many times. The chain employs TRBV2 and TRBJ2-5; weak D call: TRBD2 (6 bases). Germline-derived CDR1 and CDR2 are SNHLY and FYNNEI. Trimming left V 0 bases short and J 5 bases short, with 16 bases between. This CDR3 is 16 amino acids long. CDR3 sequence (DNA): TGTGCCAGCAGTGAAGCGCGTCAGGACTATCGGGAGACCCAGTACTTC. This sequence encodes CASSEARQDYRETQYF.

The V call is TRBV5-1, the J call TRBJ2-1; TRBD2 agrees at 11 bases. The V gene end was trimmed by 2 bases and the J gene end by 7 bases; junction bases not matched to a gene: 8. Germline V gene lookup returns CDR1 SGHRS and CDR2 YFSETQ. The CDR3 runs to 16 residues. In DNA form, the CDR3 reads TGCGCCAGCAGCTTCATAGCGGGAGGGCCGGGAAATGAGCAGTTCTTC. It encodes CASSFIAGGPGNEQFF.

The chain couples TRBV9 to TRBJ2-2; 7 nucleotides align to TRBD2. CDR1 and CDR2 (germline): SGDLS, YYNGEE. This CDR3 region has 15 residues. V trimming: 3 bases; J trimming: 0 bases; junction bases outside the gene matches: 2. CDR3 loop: CASSAGTTNTGELFF. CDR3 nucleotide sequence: TGTGCCAGCAGCGCCGGGACTACGAACACCGGGGAGCTGTTTTTT.

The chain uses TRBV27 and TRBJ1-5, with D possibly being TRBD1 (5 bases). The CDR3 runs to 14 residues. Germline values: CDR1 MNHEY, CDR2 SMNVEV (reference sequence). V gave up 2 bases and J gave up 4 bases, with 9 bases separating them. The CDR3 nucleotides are TGTGCCAGCAGTTTAAAGACAGTTAATCAGCCCCAGCATTTT. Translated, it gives CASSLKTVNQPQHF.

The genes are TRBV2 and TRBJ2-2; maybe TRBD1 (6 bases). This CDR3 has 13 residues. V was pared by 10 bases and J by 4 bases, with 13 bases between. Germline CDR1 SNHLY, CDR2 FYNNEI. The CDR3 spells CAKTGLGTGELFF. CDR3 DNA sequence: TGTGCCAAAACAGGGTTAGGCACCGGGGAGCTGTTTTTT.

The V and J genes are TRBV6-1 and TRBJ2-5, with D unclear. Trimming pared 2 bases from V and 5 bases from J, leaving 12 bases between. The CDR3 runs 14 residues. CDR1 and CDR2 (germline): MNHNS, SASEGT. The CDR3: CASSEMVRLETQYF. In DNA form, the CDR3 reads TGTGCCAGCAGTGAAATGGTGAGGTTGGAGACCCAGTACTTC.

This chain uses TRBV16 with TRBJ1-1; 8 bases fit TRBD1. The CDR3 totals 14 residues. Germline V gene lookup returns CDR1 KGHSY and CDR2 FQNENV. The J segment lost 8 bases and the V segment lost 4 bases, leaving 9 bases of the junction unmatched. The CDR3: CASSRGQGLLEAFF. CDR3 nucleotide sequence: TGTGCCAGCAGCCGAGGACAGGGTTTATTGGAAGCTTTCTTT.

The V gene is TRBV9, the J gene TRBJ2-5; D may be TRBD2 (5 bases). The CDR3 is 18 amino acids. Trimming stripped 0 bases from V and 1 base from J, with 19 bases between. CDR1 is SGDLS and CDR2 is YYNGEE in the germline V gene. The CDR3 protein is CASSVGSAGGRLQETQYF. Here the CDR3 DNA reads TGTGCCAGCAGCGTAGGCTCCGCGGGTGGGCGTCTCCAAGAGACCCAGTACTTC.

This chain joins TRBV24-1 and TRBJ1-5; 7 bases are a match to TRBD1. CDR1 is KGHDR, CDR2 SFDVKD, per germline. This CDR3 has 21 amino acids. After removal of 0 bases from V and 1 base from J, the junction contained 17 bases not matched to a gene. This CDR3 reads CATSDLRLTGHTFLSNQPQHF. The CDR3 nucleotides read TGTGCCACCAGTGATTTGCGTCTGACAGGGCATACCTTCCTAAGCAATCAGCCCCAGCATTTT.

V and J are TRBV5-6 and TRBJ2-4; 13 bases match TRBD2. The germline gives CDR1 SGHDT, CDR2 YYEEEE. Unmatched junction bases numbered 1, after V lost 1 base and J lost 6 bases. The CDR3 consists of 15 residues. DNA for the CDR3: TGTGCCAGCAGCTTGACTAGCGGGAGGGGAAACATTCAGTACTTC. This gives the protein CASSLTSGRGNIQYF. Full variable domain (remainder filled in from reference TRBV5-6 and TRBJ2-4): DAGVTQSPTHLIKTRGQQVTLRCSPKSGHDTVSWYQQALGQGPQFIFQYYEEEERQRGNFPDRFSGHQFPNYSSELNVNALLLGDSALYLCASSLTSGRGNIQYFGAGTRLSVL.

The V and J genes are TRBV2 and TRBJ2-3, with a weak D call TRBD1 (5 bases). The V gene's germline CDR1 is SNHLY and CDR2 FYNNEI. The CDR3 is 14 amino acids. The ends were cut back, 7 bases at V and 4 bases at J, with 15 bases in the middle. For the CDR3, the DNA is TGTGCCAGCACCTTGGCAAGGGGTGCAGATACGCAGTATTTT. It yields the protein CASTLARGADTQYF.